A single sample is the source of the 5 T cell receptor beta chains below, sequenced in a study of blood T cell repertoires in COVID-19. Clones were sequenced by immunoSEQ multiplex PCR, and TCRdb holds only the in-frame ones, with some missing. The repertoire holds 120,000 to 150,000 clones, with 60% to 85% as singletons. Material for sequencing was peripheral blood. All receptors derive from a man in his forties or fifties with acute or convalescent COVID-19.

The chain combines TRBV7-2 with TRBJ1-6; D remains ambiguous. From germline, CDR1 is SGHTA and CDR2 FQGNSA. This CDR3 has 17 amino acids. V lost 5 bases to trimming and J lost 0 bases, with 14 bases between them. CDR3 sequence reads: CASSTRQISSYNSPLHF. CDR3 nucleotides: TGTGCCAGCAGCACCCGACAAATTAGCTCCTATAATTCACCCCTCCACTTT.

This sequence joins TRBV4-1 and TRBJ2-1, with D possibly being TRBD1 (6 bases). The CDR3 is made up of 15 amino acids. The V and J ends lost 4 bases and 3 bases respectively, with 13 bases between them. Germline V gene lookup returns CDR1 MGHRA and CDR2 YSYEKL. The CDR3 loop reads CASSPSQGLYNEQFF. The CDR3 bases are TGCGCCAGCAGCCCCAGCCAGGGGCTCTACAATGAGCAGTTCTTC.

V is TRBV12-3 or TRBV12-4 and J is TRBJ1-3, with TRBD1 matching 7 bases. The CDR3 is 13 residues long. The ends lost 6 bases at V and 2 bases at J; junction bases unmatched: 1. The CDR3 DNA sequence: TGTGCCAGCAGACAGGGGACTGGAAACACCATATATTTT. Translation: CASRQGTGNTIYF.

This chain joins TRBV28 and TRBJ1-2; TRBD1 matches 8 bases. J gave up 7 bases and V 2 bases, and 6 bases lay outside the gene matches. Germline V gene sequence: CDR1 MDHEN, CDR2 SYDVKM. The CDR3 extends over 14 amino acids. The CDR3 sequence is CASSLGQGAGGYTF. In nucleotides, the CDR3 is TGTGCCAGCAGTTTAGGGCAGGGGGCAGGTGGCTACACCTTC.

The chain has TRBV30 and TRBJ2-5; a weak D match, TRBD1 (5 bases). CDR3 size: 11 residues. The germline gives CDR1 GTSNPN, CDR2 SVGIG (reference sequence). Trimming stripped 4 bases from V and 4 bases from J, with 7 bases between. The CDR3 reads CAWNQGETQYF. CDR3 DNA sequence: TGTGCCTGGAACCAGGGAGAGACCCAGTACTTC.